The 6 T cell receptor beta chains below were found in one sample sequenced in a study of OX40 agonist ivuxolimab in advanced cancers. Repertoires were generated with immunoSEQ multiplex PCR, while TCRdb's copy carries only in-frame clones and drops some. The data show about 58,000 clones, less than 85% seen once. Here the sequenced sample was CD4+ or CD8+ T cells sorted from blood, taken in a trial of the OX40 agonist ivuxolimab. The source of these receptors is an adult with an advanced solid tumor such as melanoma, head and neck, liver or kidney cancer.

V is TRBV5-4 and J is TRBJ2-4; D is undetermined. The CDR3 extends over 13 amino acids. V lost 2 bases to trimming and J lost 4 bases, with 7 bases between them. Germline V gene lookup returns CDR1 SGHNT and CDR2 YYREEE (reference sequence). This chain's CDR3 is CASSFGQKNIQYF. The CDR3 DNA is TGTGCCAGCAGCTTCGGGCAAAAAAACATTCAGTACTTC.

The rearrangement links TRBV28 to TRBJ2-7; TRBD1 aligns across 7 bases. This CDR3 has 16 residues. Germline CDR1 reads MDHEN; CDR2 reads SYDVKM. J gave up 3 bases and V 3 bases, and 11 bases lay outside the gene matches. CDR3 bases: TGTGCCAGCAGTTTCCTAGGACAGGCCCCCGGCTACGAGCAGTACTTC. Its protein is CASSFLGQAPGYEQYF.

This clone was observed a single time. The chain employs TRBV2 and TRBJ2-6, with a weak D call TRBD1 (6 bases). V was shortened by 5 bases and J by 3 bases, with 14 bases between the two germline ends. This CDR3 contains 16 residues. Per germline, CDR1 SNHLY and CDR2 FYNNEI. The CDR3 loop is CASSPKQGYGANVLTF. CDR3 nucleotide sequence: TGTGCCAGCAGTCCTAAACAGGGTTATGGGGCCAACGTCCTGACTTTC.

The V gene is TRBV4-3, the J gene TRBJ2-1; D tentatively fits TRBD1 or TRBD2 (5 bases each). V was shortened by 2 bases and J by 4 bases, with 15 bases between the two germline ends. The CDR3 totals 16 residues. The germline V gene encodes CDR1 LGHNA and CDR2 YSLEER. Here the CDR3 DNA reads TGCGCCAGCAGCCAAACGTCGGGGACCGCTTACAATGAGCAGTTCTTC. Encoded protein: CASSQTSGTAYNEQFF.

The chain recombines TRBV2 with TRBJ2-1; D may be TRBD2 (5 bases). V lost 0 bases and J lost 5, with 5 bases in between. Germline CDR1 reads SNHLY; CDR2 reads FYNNEI. The CDR3 length is 13 residues. CDR3: CASSEARDNEQFF. The CDR3 DNA is TGTGCCAGCAGTGAAGCGCGGGACAATGAGCAGTTCTTC.

V usage is TRBV4-1 and J usage is TRBJ2-7; 7 positions agree with TRBD1. CDR3 length equals 16 residues. V shed 4 bases, J shed 0 bases, and the junction held 9 bases outside the gene matches. Germline CDR1 reads MGHRA; CDR2 reads YSYEKL. CDR3 in amino acids: CASSPFVGTASYEQYF. The CDR3 DNA reads TGCGCCAGCAGCCCTTTCGTCGGGACAGCCTCCTACGAGCAGTACTTC.